Listed here is a single T cell receptor (beta chain). Profiling relied on immunoSEQ multiplex PCR, and the TCRdb table lists in-frame clones only, not all of them. This table holds roughly 80,000 clones, about 85% found once. These data come from a study of blood T cell repertoires in COVID-19. Background on the study: The origin of the acute and convalescent COVID-19 samples was the United States, Italy and Spain.

The CDR3 is 15 amino acids. V lost 1 base, J lost 5 bases, and 6 bases stayed unmatched. From germline, CDR1 is LNHDA and CDR2 SQIVND (reference sequence). The origin of this receptor is a man aged 60 to 75 with active or convalescent COVID-19. The source material was peripheral blood. The J gene is TRBJ2-7, the V gene TRBV19; 9 bases match TRBD1. CDR3 nucleotide sequence: TGTGCCAGTAGTATAGCTTCGGGACAGGGCAACGAGCAGTACTTC. It codes for CASSIASGQGNEQYF.